These T cell receptor beta chains were read from a single sample in a study of shared clonotypes between healthy human individuals. The assay was immunoSEQ multiplex PCR, and TCRdb's table has in-frame clones only and misses some. Of approximately 810,000 clones in the sample, around 92% were seen once. The sample was naive CD8+ T cells sorted from blood. The receptors shown here come from a young man in good health. Each CDR3 is given with its conserved first and last residue.

cdr3_aa j_call v_call
CASSQGPGQVYEAQYNEQFF TRBJ2-1 TRBV4-1
CASSPGTVVNEKLFF TRBJ1-4 TRBV9
CASSLPPETGFGYEQYF TRBJ2-7 TRBV28
CASSPGLVGYGYTF TRBJ1-2 TRBV7-6
CAWTAGYGYTF TRBJ1-2 TRBV30
CASSQDWQGRSYGYTF TRBJ1-2 TRBV4-3
CASSLGGHPFWNEQFF TRBJ2-1 TRBV5-6
CASSPQGGGELFF TRBJ2-2 TRBV18
CASSIGPILQETQYF TRBJ2-5 TRBV6-5
CASSLDRARGVEQYF TRBJ2-7 TRBV11-2
CASSQGVAYEQYF TRBJ2-7 TRBV4-1
CASSDPGGGYEQYF TRBJ2-7 TRBV6-1
CASMFSPNTEAFF TRBJ1-1 TRBV27
CASSPDRLNQPQHF TRBJ1-5 TRBV28
CASSLWSSGGIQETQYF TRBJ2-5 TRBV7-8
CASSKTLAVDGYTF TRBJ1-2 TRBV5-5
CASSTGNQPQHF TRBJ1-5 TRBV7-6
CASSPRVNEQFF TRBJ2-1 TRBV7-9
CASSLAAGVPYEQYF TRBJ2-7 TRBV5-4
CASRLYFTGTIIDYNEQFF TRBJ2-1 TRBV19
CASSVGGYEQYF TRBJ2-7 TRBV28
CASSDGGTAETQYF TRBJ2-5 TRBV2
CASSLSRDRSFNEQFF TRBJ2-1 TRBV7-9
CASSLSNFYLAGGRNNEQFF TRBJ2-1 TRBV27
CASSRSGLSYNEQFF TRBJ2-1 TRBV9
CASRTGTAANTGELFF TRBJ2-2 TRBV11-2
CASSQDPDEKLFF TRBJ1-4 TRBV4-3
CASAERRGGYEQYF TRBJ2-7 TRBV27
CASSFSPTSNYEQYF TRBJ2-7 TRBV7-9
CAWSVLGDGQYF TRBJ2-7 TRBV30
CASSQVAGTSGSYEQYF TRBJ2-7 TRBV4-2
CASSHPRDYGYTF TRBJ1-2 TRBV16
CASSLGQLLQETQYF TRBJ2-5 TRBV5-6
CASSFLYGRHENQETQYF TRBJ2-5 TRBV27
CASSLQLPPQETQYF TRBJ2-5 TRBV11-2
CASSMWGLDYGYTF TRBJ1-2 TRBV19